Below are 30 T cell receptor beta chains sequenced from a single sample in a study of blood T cell repertoires in COVID-19. Method: immunoSEQ multiplex PCR; TCRdb's copy keeps in-frame clones and lacks some. The sample carries some 29,000 clones, 89% recorded once. The sample comprised peripheral blood. The receptors derive from a human donor in a cohort sampled during active COVID-19.

V usage is TRBV19 and J usage is TRBJ2-3; tentative D call: TRBD2 (5 bases). Trimming took off 3 bases at V and 0 bases at J, with 13 bases between the two ends. The germline CDR1 and CDR2 sequences are LNHDA and SQIVND (reference sequence). The CDR3 contains 16 residues. The CDR3 nucleotides are TGTGCCAGTAGTATCCGGACTGCCGTTAGCACAGATACGCAGTATTTT. Translating it yields CASSIRTAVSTDTQYF.

This chain connects TRBV6-5 to TRBJ1-3; 7 nucleotides align to TRBD1. The CDR3 is made up of 14 amino acids. Germline CDR1 reads MNHEY; CDR2 reads SVGAGI. V was pared by 7 bases and J by 0 bases, with 3 bases of the junction left unmatched. The chain's CDR3 is CASTTGASGNTIYF. The DNA of the CDR3 is TGTGCCAGCACTACAGGGGCCTCTGGAAACACCATATATTTT.

The V gene is TRBV5-1, the J gene TRBJ1-2; possibly TRBD1 for D (6 bases). Germline-derived CDR1 and CDR2 are SGHRS and YFSETQ. The ends were cut back, 4 bases at V and 8 bases at J, with 12 bases in the middle. The CDR3 consists of 12 residues. CDR3 coding DNA: TGCGCCAGCAGCACGGACAGCGCCGGCTACACCTTC. Translating it yields CASSTDSAGYTF.

J is TRBJ1-4 and V is TRBV29-1; D remains unclear. This CDR3 spans 12 amino acids. Germline values: CDR1 SQVTM, CDR2 ANQGSEA. Trimming took off 4 bases at V and 4 bases at J, with 7 bases between the two ends. The CDR3: CSVGAINEKLFF. CDR3 bases: TGCAGCGTTGGGGCTATTAATGAAAAACTGTTTTTT.

The chain employs TRBV5-8 and TRBJ2-7; D is undetermined. The germline gives CDR1 SGHTS, CDR2 YDEGEE. Trimming left V 7 bases short and J 3 bases short, with 11 bases between. This CDR3 region has 12 residues. The CDR3 protein is CASGARFYEQYF. The DNA of the CDR3 is TGTGCCAGCGGAGCCCGTTTCTACGAGCAGTACTTC.

This clone was counted a few times. The chain carries TRBV7-3 and TRBJ1-2; D ambiguous. Germline CDR1 reads SGHTA; CDR2 reads FQGTGA. Trimming shortened V by 6 bases and J by 4 bases, and 18 bases separated the two germline ends. CDR3 length: 15 residues. The CDR3 here is CASSPQPGGSYGYTF. The CDR3 region has the DNA TGTGCCAGCAGTCCTCAACCTGGCGGGAGCTATGGCTACACCTTC. Full variable domain (outside the CDR3, taken from reference TRBV7-3 and TRBJ1-2): GAGVSQTPSNKVTEKGKYVELRCDPISGHTALYWYRQSLGQGPEFLIYFQGTGAADDSGLPNDRFFAVRPEGSVSTLKIQRTERGDSAVYLCASSPQPGGSYGYTFGSGTRLTVV.

In this sample, this clone turned up once. The J gene is TRBJ1-2, the V gene TRBV6-9; 8 positions agree with TRBD1. The trim removed 4 bases at V and 6 bases at J, leaving 4 bases unmatched. Germline assignment: CDR1 MNHGY and CDR2 SVAAGI. The CDR3 consists of 13 residues. Written as DNA, the CDR3 is TGTGCCAGCAGTTCAGACAGGGGACATGGCTACACCTTC. Its translation: CASSSDRGHGYTF.

This clone was counted between two and nine times. V is TRBV2 and J is TRBJ2-7, with D possibly TRBD2 on 6 matching bases. There are 12 residues in the CDR3. V gave up 7 bases and J gave up 6 bases, with 13 bases separating them. Germline V gene lookup returns CDR1 SNHLY and CDR2 FYNNEI. CDR3 nucleotide sequence: TGTGCCAGCACGGGAGACATTTTCGAGCAGTACTTC. Protein product: CASTGDIFEQYF. The complete variable domain, with remaining parts taken from reference TRBV2 and TRBJ2-7, reads EPEVTQTPSHQVTQMGQEVILRCVPISNHLYFYWYRQILGQKVEFLVSFYNNEISEKSEIFDDQFSVERPDGSNFTLKIRSTKLEDSAMYFCASTGDIFEQYFGPGTRLTVT.

V and J are TRBV2 and TRBJ2-5; TRBD2 agrees at 12 bases. V dropped 6 bases and J dropped 5; count of bases not matched to a gene: 10. Per germline, CDR1 SNHLY and CDR2 FYNNEI. The CDR3 totals 16 residues. The CDR3 reads CASRKLAGGPGETQYF. DNA for the CDR3: TGTGCCAGCAGGAAGCTAGCGGGGGGGCCGGGGGAGACCCAGTACTTC.

The chain carries TRBV5-4 and TRBJ1-1; 7 bases align to TRBD1. The CDR3 is made up of 17 amino acids. Losses at the gene ends were 1 base for V and 4 bases for J; bases not matched to a gene: 13. In germline, CDR1 is SGHNT, CDR2 YYREEE (reference sequence). The CDR3, as DNA: TGTGCCAGCAGCTTGACGATGAGGACAGGATCCTTCACTGAAGCTTTCTTT. Amino acids: CASSLTMRTGSFTEAFF.

This clone occurred once. This chain uses TRBV11-2 with TRBJ1-1, with no clear D. V shed 1 base and J shed 4 bases, with 7 bases lying between them. The CDR3 has 13 amino acids. Looked up from germline, CDR1 is SGHAT and CDR2 is FQNNGV. For the CDR3, the DNA is TGTGCCAGCAGCTTAGGGGAGTCCACTGAAGCTTTCTTT. This sequence encodes CASSLGESTEAFF.

The chain couples TRBV11-3 to TRBJ1-4, with D perhaps TRBD1 (5 bases). Germline V gives CDR1 SGHNT, CDR2 YENEEA. V dropped 3 bases and J dropped 5 bases, with 13 bases sitting between them. This CDR3 has 15 amino acids. CDR3 sequence reads: CASSFSSGLNEKLFF. DNA for the CDR3: TGTGCCAGCAGCTTCTCCTCGGGACTCAATGAAAAACTGTTTTTT.

The chain couples TRBV7-2 to TRBJ2-1; D uncertain. V gave up 5 bases and J gave up 9 bases, with 14 bases separating them. CDR3 length: 13 amino acids. The germline V gene has CDR1 SGHTA and CDR2 FQGNSA. CDR3 loop: CASSGRNLLEQFF. The DNA for the CDR3 is TGTGCCAGCAGCGGCAGAAACCTGCTTGAGCAGTTCTTC.

This clone was recorded once. The chain joins TRBV28 to TRBJ2-3; possibly TRBD2 for D (5 bases). This CDR3 comprises 15 residues. Looked up from germline, CDR1 is MDHEN and CDR2 is SYDVKM. Trimming removed 3 bases from V and 1 base from J, with 11 bases in between. In DNA form, the CDR3 reads TGTGCCAGCAGTTTCGGCGGACTGCGCACAGATACGCAGTATTTT. Translated, it gives CASSFGGLRTDTQYF.

The rearrangement uses TRBV6-5 and TRBJ2-3; possibly TRBD2 for D (6 bases). With 7 bases removed from V and 1 base from J, the gap between germline ends came to 12 bases. The CDR3 loop spans 14 amino acids. Germline values: CDR1 MNHEY, CDR2 SVGAGI. The CDR3 here is CASKTGLGTDTQYF. Here the CDR3 DNA reads TGTGCCAGCAAGACGGGACTGGGCACAGATACGCAGTATTTT.

The V call is TRBV29-1, the J call TRBJ2-7; 8 nucleotides agree with TRBD2. The CDR3 consists of 13 residues. In germline, CDR1 is SQVTM, CDR2 ANQGSEA. J was trimmed by 3 bases and V by 7 bases; bases with no gene match: 8. Here the CDR3 reads CSAQRGSSYEQYF. The CDR3 DNA reads as TGCAGCGCCCAGCGGGGGTCGAGCTACGAGCAGTACTTC.

The chain employs TRBV5-1 and TRBJ2-7; perhaps TRBD2 as D (5 bases). With 4 bases removed from V and 4 bases from J, the gap between germline ends came to 18 bases. This CDR3 contains 15 residues. CDR1 SGHRS and CDR2 YFSETQ come from the germline V gene. CDR3 protein: CASSPGLAREYEQYF. CDR3 nucleotides: TGCGCCAGCAGCCCCGGTCTCGCGAGGGAATACGAGCAGTACTTC.

V gene TRBV7-2 combines with J gene TRBJ2-6; 12 nucleotides match TRBD2. This CDR3 has 19 residues. V lost 4 bases to trimming and J lost 2 bases; unmatched junction nucleotides: 9. Germline V gene lookup returns CDR1 SGHTA and CDR2 FQGNSA. CDR3 loop: CASSYRTSGARAGANVLTF. The CDR3 DNA is TGTGCCAGCAGCTACCGGACTAGCGGGGCCCGGGCTGGGGCCAACGTCCTGACTTTC.

The chain uses TRBV7-9 and TRBJ1-1; TRBD1 agrees at 7 bases. This CDR3 has 13 amino acids. V lost 5 bases to trimming and J lost 3 bases; unmatched junction nucleotides: 3. Per the germline V gene, CDR1 is SEHNR and CDR2 is FQNEAQ (reference sequence). As DNA, the CDR3 is TGTGCCAGCAGCCACGGGACAGACACTGAAGCTTTCTTT. It translates to CASSHGTDTEAFF.

The chain combines TRBV19 with TRBJ2-7; D is unresolved. Germline lookup yields CDR1 LNHDA and CDR2 SQIVND (reference sequence). The ends were cut back, 5 bases at V and 0 bases at J, with 14 bases in the middle. This CDR3 region has 15 residues. CDR3: CASSPQASSSYEQYF. The CDR3 DNA sequence: TGTGCCAGTAGTCCCCAGGCCAGCAGCTCCTACGAGCAGTACTTC.

The gene calls are TRBV5-1 and TRBJ1-2, with 7 nucleotides matching TRBD1. The V gene's germline CDR1 is SGHRS and CDR2 YFSETQ. Trimming at V came to 4 bases and at J to 4 bases, leaving 10 bases not matched to a gene. CDR3 length: 15 amino acids. CDR3 DNA: TGCGCCAGCAGCGCAGACTCAGGGGGGAGCTATGGCTACACCTTC. This gives the protein CASSADSGGSYGYTF. Drawing the rest from reference TRBV5-1 and TRBJ1-2, the complete variable domain is KAGVTQTPRYLIKTRGQQVTLSCSPISGHRSVSWYQQTPGQGLQFLFEYFSETQRNKGNFPGRFSGRQFSNSRSEMNVSTLELGDSALYLCASSADSGGSYGYTFGSGTRLTVV.

A few counts support this clone. V usage is TRBV5-1 and J usage is TRBJ2-1; maybe TRBD1 (6 bases). Per germline, CDR1 SGHRS and CDR2 YFSETQ. The germline V and J ends were trimmed by 4 bases and 7 bases, with 15 bases remaining between them. The CDR3 extends over 14 amino acids. The CDR3 nucleotides read TGCGCCAGCAGCATAACGACAGGCTTGAATGAGCAGTTCTTC. Translating it yields CASSITTGLNEQFF.

The V and J genes are TRBV12-3 or TRBV12-4 and TRBJ1-4; D is possibly TRBD1 (6 bases). Between the trimmed V and J ends, which lost 6 bases and 13 bases, there was a span of 15 bases. CDR3 length: 12 amino acids. CDR3 bases: TGTGCCAGCAGACAAGGAGCGGGGGCACTGTTTTTT. Its protein is CASRQGAGALFF.

The gene calls are TRBV5-1 and TRBJ2-5; D gene uncertain. V lost 2 bases and J 1 base, leaving 6 bases between the germline ends. The V gene's germline CDR1 is SGHRS and CDR2 YFSETQ. This CDR3 has 13 residues. The CDR3 DNA is TGCGCCAGCAGCTTACAAGTCCAAGAGACCCAGTACTTC. Protein: CASSLQVQETQYF.

The chain links TRBV20-1 to TRBJ1-2, with a tentative D call TRBD1 (5 bases). From germline, CDR1 is DFQATT and CDR2 SNEGSKA (reference sequence). Trimming removed 3 bases from V and 5 bases from J, with 13 bases in between. The CDR3 sequence is 13 residues long. As DNA, the CDR3 is TGCAGTGCTAGTCCCCAAGACAGTTATGGCTACACCTTC. Amino acids: CSASPQDSYGYTF.

The rearrangement links TRBV6-1 to TRBJ2-1; maybe TRBD1 (6 bases). The ends were cut back, 1 base at V and 12 bases at J, with 10 bases in the middle. This CDR3 contains 12 residues. CDR1 is MNHNS and CDR2 is SASEGT in the germline V gene. The CDR3 spells CASSEEGHGQFF. CDR3 coding DNA: TGTGCCAGCAGTGAAGAGGGACACGGGCAGTTCTTC.

This rearrangement joins TRBV28 to TRBJ2-7, with D perhaps matching TRBD1 (5 bases). The CDR3 covers 12 residues. V lost 8 bases, J lost 3 bases, and 11 bases lay in between. Germline V gene sequence: CDR1 MDHEN, CDR2 SYDVKM. The CDR3 sequence: CASQGQFYEQYF. In DNA, the CDR3 is TGTGCCAGCCAGGGCCAGTTCTACGAGCAGTACTTC.

The rearrangement uses TRBV29-1 and TRBJ2-7; weak D call: TRBD1 (6 bases). Germline lookup yields CDR1 SQVTM and CDR2 ANQGSEA. V lost 5 bases and J 7 bases, leaving 15 bases between the germline ends. The CDR3 totals 12 residues. The CDR3 is CSVHKGGREQYF. The CDR3 region has the DNA TGCAGCGTTCACAAAGGGGGTAGAGAGCAGTACTTC.

The rearrangement links TRBV6-5 to TRBJ2-7; 9 nucleotides match TRBD2. CDR1 MNHEY and CDR2 SVGAGI come from the germline V gene. The CDR3 covers 15 residues. V dropped 6 bases and J dropped 2; count of bases not matched to a gene: 8. As DNA, the CDR3 is TGTGCCAGCAGCAGAGCGGGGGGAGGTCCCTACGAGCAGTACTTC. It encodes CASSRAGGGPYEQYF.

The chain uses TRBV4-1 and TRBJ2-3, with TRBD2 matching over 8 bases. Germline V gene lookup returns CDR1 MGHRA and CDR2 YSYEKL. V trimming: 0 bases; J trimming: 6 bases; junction bases outside the gene matches: 11. CDR3 length: 17 amino acids. The CDR3 DNA is TGCGCCAGCAGCCAAGAACGGGAGGGGGGGCTCTGGGATACGCAGTATTTT. Translation: CASSQEREGGLWDTQYF.